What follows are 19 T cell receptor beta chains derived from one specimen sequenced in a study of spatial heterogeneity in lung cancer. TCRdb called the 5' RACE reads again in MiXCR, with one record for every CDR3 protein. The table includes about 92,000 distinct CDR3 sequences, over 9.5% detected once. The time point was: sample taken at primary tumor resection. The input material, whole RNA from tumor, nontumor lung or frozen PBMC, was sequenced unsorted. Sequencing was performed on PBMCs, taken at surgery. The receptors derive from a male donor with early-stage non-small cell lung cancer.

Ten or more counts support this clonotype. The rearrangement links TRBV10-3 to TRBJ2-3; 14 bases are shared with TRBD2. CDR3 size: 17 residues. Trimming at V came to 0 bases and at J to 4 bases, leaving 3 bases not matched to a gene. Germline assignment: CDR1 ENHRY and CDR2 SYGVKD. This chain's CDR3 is CAISESTSGGAADTQYF. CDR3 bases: TGTGCCATCAGTGAGTCGACTAGCGGGGGGGCCGCAGATACGCAGTATTTT.

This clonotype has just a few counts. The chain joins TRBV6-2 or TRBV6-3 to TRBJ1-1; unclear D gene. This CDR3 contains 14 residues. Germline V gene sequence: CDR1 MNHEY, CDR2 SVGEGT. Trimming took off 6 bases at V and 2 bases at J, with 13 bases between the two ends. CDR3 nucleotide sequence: TGTGCCAGCAGACCCCCCCAGGAAAACACTGAAGCTTTCTTT. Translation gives CASRPPQENTEAFF.

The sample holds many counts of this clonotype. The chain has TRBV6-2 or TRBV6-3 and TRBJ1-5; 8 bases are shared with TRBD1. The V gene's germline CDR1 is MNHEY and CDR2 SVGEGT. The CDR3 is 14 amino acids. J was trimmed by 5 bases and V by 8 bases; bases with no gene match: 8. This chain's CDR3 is CASRKSGGDQPQHF. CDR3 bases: TGTGCCAGCCGTAAGTCAGGGGGCGATCAGCCCCAGCATTTT.

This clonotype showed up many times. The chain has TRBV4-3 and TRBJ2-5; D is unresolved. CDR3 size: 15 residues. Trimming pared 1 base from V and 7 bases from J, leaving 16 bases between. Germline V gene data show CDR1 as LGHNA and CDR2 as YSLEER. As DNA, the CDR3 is TGCGCCAGCAGCCAAGCTAGTTCGGCCTGGGGGACCCAGTACTTC. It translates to CASSQASSAWGTQYF.

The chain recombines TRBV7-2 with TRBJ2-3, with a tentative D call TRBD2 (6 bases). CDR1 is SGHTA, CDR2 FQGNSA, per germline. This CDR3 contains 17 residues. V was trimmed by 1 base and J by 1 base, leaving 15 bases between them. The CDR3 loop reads CASSLGATTGGTDTQYF. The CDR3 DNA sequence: TGTGCCAGCAGCTTAGGGGCCACTACGGGGGGCACAGATACGCAGTATTTT.

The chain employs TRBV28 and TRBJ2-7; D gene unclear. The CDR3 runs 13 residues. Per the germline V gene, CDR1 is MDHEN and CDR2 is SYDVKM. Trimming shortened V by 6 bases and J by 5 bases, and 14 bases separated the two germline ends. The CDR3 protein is CASSHPRRHEQYF. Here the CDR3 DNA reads TGTGCCAGCAGCCACCCCCGGCGCCACGAGCAGTACTTC.

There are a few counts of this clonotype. CDR3 in DNA: TGCGCCAGCCGACGGCCGGGAGGGGGGACCACAGATACGCAGTATTTT. It yields the protein CASRRPGGGTTDTQYF. J is TRBJ2-3 and V is TRBV5-1, with 8 bases matching TRBD2. CDR1 and CDR2 (germline): SGHRS, YFSETQ. This CDR3 has 16 amino acids. V lost 7 bases and J lost 2; bases outside the gene matches: 12.

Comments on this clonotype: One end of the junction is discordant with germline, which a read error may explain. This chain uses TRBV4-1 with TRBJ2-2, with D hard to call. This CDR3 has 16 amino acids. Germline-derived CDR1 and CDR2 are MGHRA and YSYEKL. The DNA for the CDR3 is TGCTCCAGCAGCCAACATCCGTTCGCGAACACCGGGGAGCTGTTTTTT. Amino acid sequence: CSSSQHPFANTGELFF.

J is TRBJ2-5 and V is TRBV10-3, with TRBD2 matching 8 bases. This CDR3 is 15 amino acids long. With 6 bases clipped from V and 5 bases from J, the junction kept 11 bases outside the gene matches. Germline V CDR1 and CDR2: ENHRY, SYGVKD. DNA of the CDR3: TGTGCCATCAGCGGGGGGGACGTGGGCCCCGAGACCCAGTACTTC. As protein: CAISGGDVGPETQYF.

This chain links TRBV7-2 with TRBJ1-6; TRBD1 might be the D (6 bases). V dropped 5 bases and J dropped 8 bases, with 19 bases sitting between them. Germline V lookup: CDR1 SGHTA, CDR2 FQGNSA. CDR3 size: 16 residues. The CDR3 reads CASSDAPQGPDSPLHF. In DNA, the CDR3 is TGTGCCAGCAGCGACGCCCCACAGGGTCCGGATTCACCCCTCCACTTT.

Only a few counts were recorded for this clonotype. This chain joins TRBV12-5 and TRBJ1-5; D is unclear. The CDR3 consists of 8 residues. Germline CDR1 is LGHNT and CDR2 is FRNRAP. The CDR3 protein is CSNQPQHF. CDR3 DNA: TGTAGCAATCAGCCCCAGCATTTT.

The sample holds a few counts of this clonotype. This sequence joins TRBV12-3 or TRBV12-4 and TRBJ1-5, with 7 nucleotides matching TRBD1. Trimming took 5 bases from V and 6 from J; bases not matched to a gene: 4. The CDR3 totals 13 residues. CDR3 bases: TGTGCCAGCAGTGACAGGGTCGTTCAGCCCCAGCATTTT. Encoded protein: CASSDRVVQPQHF.

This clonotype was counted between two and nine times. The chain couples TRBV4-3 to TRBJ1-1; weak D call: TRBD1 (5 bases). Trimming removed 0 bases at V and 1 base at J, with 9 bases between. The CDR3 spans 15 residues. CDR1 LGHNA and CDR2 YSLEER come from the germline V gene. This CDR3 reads CASSQDLDRNTEAFF. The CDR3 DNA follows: TGCGCCAGCAGCCAAGATCTCGACAGGAACACTGAAGCTTTCTTT.

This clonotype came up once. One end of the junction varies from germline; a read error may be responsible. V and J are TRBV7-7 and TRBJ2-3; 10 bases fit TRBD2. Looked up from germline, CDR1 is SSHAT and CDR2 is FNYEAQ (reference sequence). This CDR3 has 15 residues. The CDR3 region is CASSLALAGADSQYF. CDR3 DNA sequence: TGTGCTAGCAGCTTAGCCCTAGCGGGGGCAGATTCGCAGTATTTT.

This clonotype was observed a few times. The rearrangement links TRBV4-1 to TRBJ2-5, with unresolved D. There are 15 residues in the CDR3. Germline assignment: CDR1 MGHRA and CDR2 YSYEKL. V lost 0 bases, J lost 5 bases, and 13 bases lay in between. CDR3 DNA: TGCGCCAGCAGCCAAGATGATTACCCAATGGAGACCCAGTACTTC. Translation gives CASSQDDYPMETQYF.

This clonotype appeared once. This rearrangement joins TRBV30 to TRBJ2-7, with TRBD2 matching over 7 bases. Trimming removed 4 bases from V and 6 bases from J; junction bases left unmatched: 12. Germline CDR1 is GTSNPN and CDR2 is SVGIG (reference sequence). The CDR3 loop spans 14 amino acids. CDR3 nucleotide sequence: TGTGCCTGGAACCGGGCTCAGGGAGGGCCCGAGCAGTACTTC. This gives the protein CAWNRAQGGPEQYF.

CDR3 protein: CASSQDQPAGPLPYEQYF. The CDR3 DNA follows: TGCGCCAGCAGCCAAGATCAACCAGCGGGACCCCTTCCCTACGAGCAGTACTTC. The genes are TRBV4-3 and TRBJ2-7; 7 bases line up with TRBD2. Germline lookup yields CDR1 LGHNA and CDR2 YSLEER. Trimming at V came to 0 bases and at J to 2 bases, leaving 13 bases not matched to a gene. This CDR3 has 18 amino acids.

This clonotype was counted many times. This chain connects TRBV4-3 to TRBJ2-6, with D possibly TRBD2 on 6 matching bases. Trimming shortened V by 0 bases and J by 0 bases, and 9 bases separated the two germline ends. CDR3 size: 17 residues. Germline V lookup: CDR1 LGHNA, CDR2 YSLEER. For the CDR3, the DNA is TGCGCCAGCAGCCAAGATCTGGGGGGCTCTGGGGCCAACGTCCTGACTTTC. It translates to CASSQDLGGSGANVLTF.

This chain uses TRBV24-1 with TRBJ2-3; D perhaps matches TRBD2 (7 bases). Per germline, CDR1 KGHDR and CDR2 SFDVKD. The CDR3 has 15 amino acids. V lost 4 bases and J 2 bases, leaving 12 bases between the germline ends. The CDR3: CATSDYAGATDTQYF. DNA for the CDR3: TGTGCCACCAGTGACTACGCGGGGGCCACAGATACGCAGTATTTT.